This entry concerns a single T cell receptor (beta chain). Its antigen has not been determined. No quality values exist for individual bases; no much larger clone is one base distant. Explained via the paper, the time point label denotes: individuals recovered from natural SARS-CoV-2 infection. These data come from a study of Ad26.COV2.S vaccination and SARS-CoV-2 variants (dated by TCRdb to the early 2020s). For the study in its entirety: TCRbeta repertoire sequencing was used to assess the specificity and breadth of SARS-CoV-2-reactive T cell receptors after Ad26.COV2.S vaccination. A total of 32 samples were included in the TCR-sequenced set, comprising roughly 19 Ad26.COV2.S vaccine recipients, 5 placebo recipients and 8 SARS-CoV-2 convalescent individuals.

What the authors observed across the whole study: The authors noted that the TCR breadth and depth analyses may have underestimated total T cell responses. Compared with placebo recipients, Ad26.COV2.S recipients showed higher spike-specific TCR breadth (P = 0.0014). Vaccine and placebo recipients had similar non-spike TCR breadth, a finding consistent with the vaccine containing only spike. After vaccination, spike-specific CD8+ and CD4+ T cell responses were reported to show substantial breadth.

Taken from cysteine to phenylalanine, the CDR3 has 16 residues. Only CDR3 DNA is held: 48 bases, read in frame from base 1. For this chain, trimming is 7 bases at the V end and 3 bases at the J end, and the number of junction bases without a gene match is 8. From the germline V gene, CDR1 is SGHTA and CDR2 is FQGNSA. The immunoSEQ Assay was used to sequence TCRbeta CDR3 regions. After extraction, genomic DNA underwent amplification by bias-controlled multiplex PCR, followed by high-throughput sequencing. From the authors' description of their analysis: Collapsing and filtering of sequences were performed to quantify the absolute abundance of each unique TCRbeta CDR3 region. T cell fraction was estimated by normalizing TCRbeta template counts to usable DNA, with usable DNA measured through amplification of reference genes found in all nucleated cells. Repertoire TCRs were annotated as SARS-CoV-2-specific by exact matching of V gene, CDR3 amino acid sequence and J gene to a known reactive TCR set. The reference SARS-CoV-2 TCR set was obtained from MIRA and was filtered for enrichment in COVID-19-positive ImmuneCODE repertoires, whereby public or cross-reactive TCRs were removed. Using the MIRA antigens, annotated TCRs were further analysed by specific ORF or by position within an ORF. Breadth was defined as the number of annotated unique rearrangements divided by the total number of unique productive rearrangements, and depth was defined as the summed frequency of the annotated unique rearrangements. Two-sided Wilcoxon rank-sum tests were used to compare TCR breadth between groups. TCRdb's version of the immuneACCESS table is confined to in-frame rearrangements and falls short of the full clone set. An unresolved V gene accounts for under half of the shortfall where checked; the remainder is of unknown origin. That table furnishes V, J and clone size, whereas the DNA furnished D and trimming. This sample is represented by around 140,000 clones; roughly 85% of them were singletons. Of the sample, 5% is held by the ten largest clones.

The origin of this receptor is a human donor who had recovered from COVID-19. The chain employs TRBV7-2 and TRBJ2-2; 10 bases in between match TRBD2. The specimen comprised peripheral blood, sampled after recovery from COVID-19. CDR3 loop: CASITQAGGHTGELFF. The DNA sequence is given as TGTGCCAGCATCACCCAAGCGGGGGGGCACACCGGGGAGCTGTTTTTT.